The next 27 T cell receptor beta chains were all read from a single sample in a study of blood T cells in healthy people across ages. Then a second PCR, running about 6 to 12 cycles, was carried out with a sample-barcoded 5' primer and a J-beta primer mix. TCRdb analysed the 5' RACE reads with MiXCR anew, one entry per CDR3 protein. The table records more than 650,000 distinct CDR3 sequences, 22% of them present only once. Sequencing used blood. These receptors all stem from a man aged 65 to 79 in good health.

This clonotype has only a few counts. J is TRBJ2-2 and V is TRBV6-1, with D possibly called TRBD1 or TRBD2 (6 bases each). The germline V gene has CDR1 MNHNS and CDR2 SASEGT. The CDR3 is 13 amino acids. V was shortened by 7 bases and J by 10 bases, with 16 bases between the two germline ends. CDR3 region: CASTEPGAPELFF. In nucleotides, the CDR3 is TGTGCCAGCACCGAACCGGGGGCCCCGGAGCTGTTTTTT.

The gene calls are TRBV7-2 and TRBJ1-5; D may be TRBD1 (5 bases). Trimming removed 2 bases at V and 5 bases at J, with 7 bases between. Germline V gives CDR1 SGHTA, CDR2 FQGNSA. The CDR3 runs to 13 residues. CDR3 in DNA: TGTGCCAGCAGCTTAAAAGGGGATCAGCCCCAGCATTTT. It codes for CASSLKGDQPQHF. Full variable domain (rest looked up from reference TRBV7-2 and TRBJ1-5): GAGVSQSPSNKVTEKGKDVELRCDPISGHTALYWYRQSLGQGLEFLIYFQGNSAPDKSGLPSDRFSAERTGGSVSTLTIQRTQQEDSAVYLCASSLKGDQPQHFGDGTRLSIL.

The chain joins TRBV20-1 to TRBJ1-6; 7 bases align to TRBD1. Germline V lookup: CDR1 DFQATT, CDR2 SNEGSKA (reference sequence). The J segment lost 7 bases and the V segment lost 3 bases, leaving 3 bases of the junction unmatched. The CDR3 sequence is 13 residues long. The CDR3 loop reads CSASGTANSPLHF. For the CDR3, the DNA is TGCAGTGCTAGCGGGACAGCAAATTCACCCCTCCACTTT.

This clonotype was counted only a few times. The rearrangement links TRBV12-3 or TRBV12-4 to TRBJ1-2, with 8 bases aligning to TRBD1. After removal of 5 bases from V and 6 bases from J, the junction contained 14 bases not matched to a gene. This CDR3 region has 16 residues. The CDR3 reads CASSSPGQAIADGYTF. The CDR3 DNA is TGTGCCAGCAGTAGCCCGGGACAGGCAATAGCGGATGGCTACACCTTC.

This clonotype was observed a handful of times. The chain recombines TRBV24-1 with TRBJ2-1, with TRBD2 matching over 13 bases. The germline gives CDR1 KGHDR, CDR2 SFDVKD. The V gene end was trimmed by 4 bases and the J gene end by 4 bases; junction bases not matched to a gene: 3. The CDR3 spans 16 residues. CDR3 sequence (DNA): TGTGCCACCAGTGACACGGGACTAGCGGGGTACAATGAGCAGTTCTTC. Amino acid sequence: CATSDTGLAGYNEQFF.

This clonotype was picked up many times. The chain has TRBV14 and TRBJ2-5; D is undetermined. This CDR3 is built from 11 residues. Germline V gene data show CDR1 as SGHDN and CDR2 as FVKESK. V shed 8 bases and J shed 5 bases, with 9 bases lying between them. The CDR3 here is CASSAGETQYF. In DNA, the CDR3 is TGTGCCAGCTCTGCTGGGGAGACCCAGTACTTC.

This clonotype was counted between two and nine times. The chain recombines TRBV6-5 with TRBJ1-1, with D hard to call. The CDR3 has 12 amino acids. The V end lost 6 bases, the J end lost 10 bases, and 15 bases lay between the germline ends. Per the germline V gene, CDR1 is MNHEY and CDR2 is SVGAGI. CDR3 residues: CASSQYGVGAFF. As DNA, the CDR3 is TGTGCCAGCAGCCAATATGGGGTGGGAGCTTTCTTT.

This clonotype was seen a handful of times. The chain recombines TRBV12-3 or TRBV12-4 with TRBJ1-5, with a possible D match to TRBD1 (6 bases). Trimming left V 2 bases short and J 4 bases short, with 15 bases between. CDR3 length equals 16 residues. CDR3: CASSLRTTGTNQPQHF. The CDR3, as DNA: TGTGCCAGCAGTTTAAGGACAACAGGGACGAATCAGCCCCAGCATTTT.

This clonotype showed up just a few times. This rearrangement joins TRBV5-1 to TRBJ1-1; TRBD1 agrees at 7 bases. CDR1 and CDR2 (germline): SGHRS, YFSETQ. Trimming at V came to 3 bases and at J to 1 base, leaving 15 bases not matched to a gene. The CDR3 runs 18 residues. The CDR3 nucleotides are TGCGCCAGCAGCTCTCCCCAACAGGGGCTATCTGCGAACACTGAAGCTTTCTTT. Its translation is CASSSPQQGLSANTEAFF.

V is TRBV20-1 and J is TRBJ2-5; 11 nucleotides line up with TRBD2. Germline V gene data show CDR1 as DFQATT and CDR2 as SNEGSKA (reference sequence). This CDR3 has 14 amino acids. After removal of 6 bases from V and 4 bases from J, the junction contained 7 bases not matched to a gene. DNA of the CDR3: TGCAGTGCGGATAGCGGGGGGGCGGGAGAGACCCAGTACTTC. This codes for CSADSGGAGETQYF.

V usage is TRBV11-1 and J usage is TRBJ2-7, with TRBD2 as a possible D gene (5 bases). There are 13 residues in the CDR3. The ends were cut back, 0 bases at V and 8 bases at J, with 11 bases in the middle. The germline V gene encodes CDR1 SGHAT and CDR2 FQDESV (reference sequence). CDR3 in DNA: TGTGCCAGCAGCTTAGCTTTGGCGGGCCAGCAGTACTTC. Translation gives CASSLALAGQQYF.

The chain recombines TRBV7-2 with TRBJ2-1; 7 bases fit TRBD1. The CDR3 consists of 18 residues. Unmatched junction bases numbered 13, after V lost 1 base and J lost 4 bases. Germline values: CDR1 SGHTA, CDR2 FQGNSA. The CDR3 protein is CASSLGLRTGTIYNEQFF. CDR3 in DNA: TGTGCCAGCAGCTTAGGACTAAGGACAGGCACTATTTACAATGAGCAGTTCTTC.

This clonotype was picked up a small number of times. The chain carries TRBV25-1 and TRBJ1-2, with D perhaps TRBD1 (5 bases). The CDR3 is made up of 13 amino acids. The germline gives CDR1 MGHDK, CDR2 SYGVNS. Trimming shortened V by 2 bases and J by 14 bases, and 18 bases separated the two germline ends. As DNA, the CDR3 is TGTGCCAGCAGTGAAAGAGGGACCCCCTTCTCTACCTTC. Encoded protein: CASSERGTPFSTF.

This clonotype was detected only once. The chain has TRBV20-1 and TRBJ2-7; D not resolved. This CDR3 contains 16 residues. Per germline, CDR1 DFQATT and CDR2 SNEGSKA (reference sequence). The V gene lost 0 bases and the J gene lost 6 bases, with 21 bases spanning the gap. CDR3 coding DNA: TGCAGTGCTAGAGATCCCAATAGGAATAGAGGAAGCGAGCAGTACTTC. Its translation is CSARDPNRNRGSEQYF.

This chain uses TRBV6-5 with TRBJ2-5; TRBD2 might be the D (6 bases). The end of the DNA fits TRBJ2-7 better, so the J call may be wrong. Germline lookup yields CDR1 MNHEY and CDR2 SVGAGI. This CDR3 comprises 13 residues. The CDR3 DNA follows: TGTGCCAGCAGTCGTCTAGCGAGGTACGAGCAGTACTTC. This translates into CASSRLARYEQYF.

This chain links TRBV18 with TRBJ2-1; D is perhaps TRBD1 (6 bases). V gave up 3 bases and J gave up 11 bases, with 17 bases separating them. Germline CDR1 reads KGHSH; CDR2 reads LQKENI. CDR3 length equals 14 residues. The CDR3 reads CASSPGAGSGQQFF. CDR3 DNA: TGTGCCAGCTCACCGGGGGCAGGAAGCGGTCAGCAGTTCTTC.

The V call is TRBV12-3 or TRBV12-4, the J call TRBJ2-7, with TRBD2 matching over 9 bases. The CDR3 spans 15 residues. Unmatched junction bases numbered 5, after V lost 1 base and J lost 4 bases. The CDR3 bases are TGTGCCAGCAGTTTAGGTCTAGCGGGAAAATACGAGCAGTACTTC. It specifies CASSLGLAGKYEQYF.

This clonotype was picked up a small number of times. V is TRBV25-1 and J is TRBJ2-7; TRBD1 aligns across 7 bases. Germline CDR1 and CDR2: MGHDK and SYGVNS. V shed 5 bases, J shed 5 bases, and the junction held 12 bases outside the gene matches. The CDR3 covers 15 residues. CDR3: CASSLNRGFLDEQYF. The CDR3 nucleotides are TGTGCCAGCAGTCTAAACAGGGGTTTTTTGGACGAGCAGTACTTC.

The chain's CDR3 is CASSLGTGTDGYTF. The DNA for the CDR3 is TGTGCCAGCAGCTTGGGAACAGGGACGGACGGCTACACCTTC. J is TRBJ1-2 and V is TRBV7-9, with a weak D call TRBD1 (6 bases). The CDR3 is 14 residues long. The V gene's germline CDR1 is SEHNR and CDR2 FQNEAQ (reference sequence). The germline V and J ends were trimmed by 3 bases and 8 bases, with 16 bases remaining between them.

Ten or more counts support this clonotype. The rearrangement uses TRBV7-2 and TRBJ2-5; weak D call: TRBD2 (5 bases). CDR3 length: 14 residues. Deletions cut 3 bases from V and 0 bases from J, with 8 bases between. Germline loops: CDR1 SGHTA, CDR2 FQGNSA. CDR3 in DNA: TGTGCCAGCAGCTTGAGAGCGGACCAAGAGACCCAGTACTTC. Translated, it gives CASSLRADQETQYF.

V and J are TRBV18 and TRBJ2-5, with D unresolved. Trimming left V 0 bases short and J 1 base short, with 9 bases between. CDR1 and CDR2 from the germline V gene are KGHSH and LQKENI. CDR3 size: 15 residues. The CDR3 protein is CASSPPQTTQETQYF. CDR3 in DNA: TGTGCCAGCTCACCACCACAGACAACCCAAGAGACCCAGTACTTC.

This chain joins TRBV5-1 and TRBJ1-2; TRBD1 might be the D (6 bases). The CDR3 contains 15 residues. Trimming pared 0 bases from V and 1 base from J, leaving 10 bases between. Germline values: CDR1 SGHRS, CDR2 YFSETQ. The CDR3 spells CASSLGARGNYGYTF. In DNA, the CDR3 is TGCGCCAGCAGCTTGGGTGCCAGGGGTAACTATGGCTACACCTTC. The variable domain in full, completed from reference TRBV5-1 and TRBJ1-2, reads KAGVTQTPRYLIKTRGQQVTLSCSPISGHRSVSWYQQTPGQGLQFLFEYFSETQRNKGNFPGRFSGRQFSNSRSEMNVSTLELGDSALYLCASSLGARGNYGYTFGSGTRLTVV.

On this clonotype: A much larger clone sits a single nucleotide away, making a read error possible. This chain connects TRBV20-1 to TRBJ2-7; D is uncertain. This CDR3 is built from 14 residues. Germline V gene sequence: CDR1 DFQATT, CDR2 SNEGSKA (reference sequence). V was shortened by 4 bases and J by 0 bases, with 13 bases between the two germline ends. The CDR3 DNA follows: TGCAGTGCTACATCGCGGCATAGCTCCTACGAGCAGTACGTC. Its translation: CSATSRHSSYEQYV.

The chain combines TRBV5-1 with TRBJ1-5, with 8 bases that match TRBD1. Trimming cost V 3 bases and J 0 bases; bases outside gene matches: 11. Germline V lookup: CDR1 SGHRS, CDR2 YFSETQ. CDR3 length equals 18 residues. CDR3 DNA sequence: TGCGCCAGCAGCTCCAGGCAGGGGGCCCATTATAGCAATCAGCCCCAGCATTTT. Its protein is CASSSRQGAHYSNQPQHF. The whole variable domain, remainder taken from reference TRBV5-1 and TRBJ1-5, is KAGVTQTPRYLIKTRGQQVTLSCSPISGHRSVSWYQQTPGQGLQFLFEYFSETQRNKGNFPGRFSGRQFSNSRSEMNVSTLELGDSALYLCASSSRQGAHYSNQPQHFGDGTRLSIL.

There are many counts of this clonotype. The CDR3 sequence is CASSPTGPSSYEQYF. CDR3 in DNA: TGTGCCAGCAGCCCAACAGGGCCTTCCTCCTACGAGCAGTACTTC. The chain has TRBV12-3 or TRBV12-4 and TRBJ2-7, with D perhaps TRBD1 (6 bases). The V end lost 6 bases, the J end lost 0 bases, and 15 bases lay between the germline ends. This CDR3 has 15 amino acids.

This clonotype was recorded a few times. As DNA, the CDR3 is TGTGCCAGCAGCTTAAGTTACGGATACACAGATACGCAGTATTTT. Amino acid sequence: CASSLSYGYTDTQYF. V and J are TRBV7-2 and TRBJ2-3; D is ambiguous. Germline V gives CDR1 SGHTA, CDR2 FQGNSA. Trimming stripped 2 bases from V and 2 bases from J, with 11 bases between. CDR3 length: 15 residues.

For this clonotype: Lacking the conserved final phenylalanine or tryptophan, this CDR3 likely reflects a read error. The genes are TRBV7-6 and TRBJ2-1; 9 bases agree with TRBD2. Germline V gives CDR1 SGHVS, CDR2 FNYEAQ. This CDR3 has 15 amino acids. The CDR3 DNA sequence: TGTGCCAGCAGCTTACGACTAGCGGACTACAATGCGCAGTTCCTC. Its protein product is CASSLRLADYNAQFL.